The present TCR beta chain was sequenced within a study of blood T cells in healthy people across ages. About the study: For every two T cells, template switching captured about one barcoded beta molecule. Broader study findings: Samples with more naive T cells showed higher observed beta diversity. Roughly linearly, TCR beta diversity per million T cells fell as age increased.

This CDR3 region has 15 residues. Germline CDR1 SGHRS, CDR2 YFSETQ. V lost 3 bases to trimming and J lost 6 bases; unmatched junction nucleotides: 6. This clonotype showed up many times. The target antigen is unknown. Sample-barcoded 5' priming and a J-beta primer mix drove a second PCR of roughly 7 to 11 cycles. TCRdb reprocessed the 5' RACE reads via MiXCR and lists one record per CDR3 protein. The sample yields approximately 700,000 distinct CDR3 sequences, approximately 30% seen once. The TCR comes from a woman of 80 years or more in good health. The chain combines TRBV5-1 with TRBJ1-4; the match to TRBD1 covers 9 bases. The sequenced sample consisted of blood. CDR3 sequence reads: CASSSPGQGHEKLFF. The DNA of the CDR3 is TGCGCCAGCAGCTCACCGGGACAGGGACATGAAAAACTGTTTTTT.